These 27 T cell receptor beta chains share one sample of origin, sequenced in a study of T cell repertoires in cytomegalovirus infection. Which antigens these TCRs recognize remains unknown. From the reads, TCRdb called clonotypes with MiXCR, one entry per CDR3 protein. The table shows some 940,000 distinct CDR3 sequences, with approximately 30% occurring only once. This sample comprised cultured CD8+ T cells from PBMCs, obtained from culture after CMV antigen stimulation. Receptors originate from a human donor in good health (CMV status not recorded). Some clones in this sample may be carry-over from other donors' samples.

In this sample, this clonotype turned up many times. V usage is TRBV7-6 and J usage is TRBJ2-2; 7 bases fit TRBD1. The CDR3 runs to 15 residues. Germline CDR1 and CDR2: SGHVS and FNYEAQ. V shed 4 bases, J shed 3 bases, and the junction held 5 bases outside the gene matches. This CDR3 reads CASSSTGDHTGELFF. For the CDR3, the DNA is TGTGCCAGCAGCTCCACAGGGGACCACACCGGGGAGCTGTTTTTT. Full variable domain (remainder filled in from reference TRBV7-6 and TRBJ2-2): GAGVSQSPRYKVTKRGQDVALRCDPISGHVSLYWYRQALGQGPEFLTYFNYEAQQDKSGLPNDRFSAERPEGSISTLTIQRTEQRDSAMYRCASSSTGDHTGELFFGEGSRLTVL.

Points on this clonotype: An end of the junction does not agree with germline; a read error may underlie this. V and J are TRBV10-3 and TRBJ2-6; unclear D gene. The CDR3 spans 21 residues. Germline V CDR1 and CDR2: ENHRY, SYGVKD. As DNA, the CDR3 is TGTGCCATCAGGGAGTACATCCAACCCGGTTTCGCATTCTCTGGGGCCAACGTCCTGACTTTC. Translated, it gives CAIREYIQPGFAFSGANVLTF.

V usage is TRBV6-2 or TRBV6-3 and J usage is TRBJ2-7; D is unresolved. The V gene's germline CDR1 is MNHEY and CDR2 SVGEGT. The V gene lost 7 bases and the J gene lost 3 bases, with 13 bases spanning the gap. The CDR3 covers 13 residues. This CDR3 is CASKEATDYEQYV. DNA of the CDR3: TGTGCCAGCAAGGAAGCGACTGACTACGAGCAGTACGTC.

DNA of the CDR3: TGTGCCAGCACCGGGACAGCCATGAACACTGAAGCTTTCTTT. Its protein product is CASTGTAMNTEAFF. The chain couples TRBV27 to TRBJ1-1, with TRBD1 matching 7 bases. V was pared by 7 bases and J by 0 bases, with 5 bases of the junction left unmatched. Germline V gives CDR1 MNHEY, CDR2 SMNVEV (reference sequence). The CDR3 loop spans 14 amino acids.

This clonotype was seen a few times. The J gene is TRBJ1-6, the V gene TRBV7-9; 9 nucleotides agree with TRBD1. Germline V gene data show CDR1 as SEHNR and CDR2 as FQNEAQ (reference sequence). This CDR3 contains 16 residues. V shed 4 bases, J shed 9 bases, and the junction held 10 bases outside the gene matches. CDR3 protein: CASSSPRDRVTSPLHF. DNA for the CDR3: TGTGCCAGCAGCTCCCCCCGGGACAGGGTTACTTCACCCCTCCACTTT.

The chain has TRBV11-3 and TRBJ2-7; D uncertain. Between the trimmed V and J ends, which lost 3 bases and 2 bases, there was a span of 11 bases. Germline V lookup: CDR1 SGHNT, CDR2 YENEEA. The CDR3 loop spans 14 amino acids. The CDR3 loop reads CASSLETGPYEQYF. The DNA of the CDR3 is TGTGCCAGCAGCTTGGAGACCGGACCCTACGAGCAGTACTTC.

This chain joins TRBV28 and TRBJ1-2; D might be TRBD1 (6 bases). Trimming took 2 bases from V and 5 from J, leaving 12 bases between them. CDR3 length: 14 residues. Per the germline V gene, CDR1 is MDHEN and CDR2 is SYDVKM. The CDR3 here is CASSLPTGYYGYTF. The CDR3 DNA reads as TGTGCCAGCAGTTTACCGACAGGTTATTATGGCTACACCTTC.

A note on this clonotype: A much larger clonotype is one base distant, so this may be a read error. The chain employs TRBV6-6 and TRBJ2-2; D may be TRBD2 (5 bases). The CDR3 has 17 amino acids. CDR1 and CDR2 (germline): MNHNY, SVGAGI (reference sequence). This CDR3 reads CASSYTHTEPNTGEPFF. In DNA, the CDR3 is TGTGCCAGCAGTTACACCCATACGGAACCGAACACCGGGGAGCCGTTTTTT.

The chain combines TRBV7-2 with TRBJ2-5; unclear D gene. The CDR3 covers 13 residues. Trimming left V 0 bases short and J 5 bases short, with 7 bases between. Germline CDR1 is SGHTA and CDR2 is FQGNSA. The DNA of the CDR3 is TGTGCCAGCAGCTTAGCGCTCCACGAGACCCAGTACTTC. This encodes CASSLALHETQYF.

The chain joins TRBV6-1 to TRBJ1-1; TRBD1 might be the D (5 bases). Trimming pared 10 bases from V and 4 bases from J, leaving 19 bases between. Germline CDR1 MNHNS, CDR2 SASEGT. CDR3 length equals 14 residues. The CDR3, as DNA: TGTGCCACTACCCTAGGGGAGTTGAGCACTGAAGCTTTCTTT. Protein: CATTLGELSTEAFF.

The rearrangement joins TRBV7-2 to TRBJ1-6; D might be TRBD1 (6 bases). The CDR3 spans 17 residues. Germline V gene lookup returns CDR1 SGHTA and CDR2 FQGNSA. V lost 4 bases to trimming and J lost 4 bases, with 17 bases between them. CDR3 sequence reads: CASSSPPGQGYNSPLHF. CDR3 DNA sequence: TGTGCCAGCAGCTCCCCCCCAGGGCAGGGGTATAATTCACCCCTCCACTTT.

This clonotype was seen ten or more times. The rearrangement links TRBV7-6 to TRBJ2-1, with unresolved D. CDR1 and CDR2 from the germline V gene are SGHVS and FNYEAQ. Trimming took off 4 bases at V and 2 bases at J, with 12 bases between the two ends. The CDR3 sequence is 15 residues long. The CDR3 DNA follows: TGTGCCAGCAGCTCATCAATAAATCCCTACAATGAGCAGTTCTTC. Its translation is CASSSSINPYNEQFF.

This clonotype was seen a few times. V and J are TRBV12-3 or TRBV12-4 and TRBJ1-2; D perhaps matches TRBD1 (5 bases). CDR3 length: 14 residues. V lost 5 bases to trimming and J lost 2 bases, with 12 bases between them. The CDR3 nucleotides are TGTGCCAGCAGTCCGGACAAGTCGAACTATGGCTACACCTTC. Translated, it gives CASSPDKSNYGYTF.

In the case of this clonotype: This may be a read error: a much more frequent sequence differs by one nucleotide. The chain uses TRBV7-3 and TRBJ2-2; the D is unclear. Trimming removed 5 bases from V and 6 bases from J, with 10 bases in between. Germline V gene data show CDR1 as SGHTA and CDR2 as FQGTGA. This CDR3 contains 13 residues. Here the CDR3 DNA reads TGTGCCAGCAGCCCCCAGGACGCCGGGGAGCTGTTTTTT. Residues: CASSPQDAGELFF.

This clonotype has more than one count but fewer than ten. V and J are TRBV6-5 and TRBJ2-1, with D tentatively TRBD2 (5 bases). CDR1 and CDR2 (germline): MNHEY, SVGAGI. Trimming took off 4 bases at V and 8 bases at J, with 18 bases between the two ends. The CDR3 sequence is 15 residues long. The CDR3 DNA follows: TGTGCCAGCAGTTCCTCCGGGAAAATCTCCGATGAGCAGTTCTTC. It encodes CASSSSGKISDEQFF.

The chain links TRBV5-1 to TRBJ2-2; D gene uncertain. The germline gives CDR1 SGHRS, CDR2 YFSETQ. Trimming shortened V by 2 bases and J by 3 bases, and 11 bases separated the two germline ends. CDR3 length equals 15 residues. Here the CDR3 DNA reads TGCGCCAGCAGCTTTGGCCTAATAGACACCGGGGAGCTGTTTTTT. This translates into CASSFGLIDTGELFF.

The rearrangement uses TRBV6-6 and TRBJ2-7, with TRBD1 identical over 12 bases. V lost 5 bases, J lost 2 bases, and 10 bases stayed unmatched. The CDR3 is made up of 17 amino acids. The germline V gene has CDR1 MNHNY and CDR2 SVGAGI (reference sequence). The CDR3 DNA follows: TGTGCCAGCAGTGCTAGGATCCGGGACAGGGGGCCCTACGAGCAGTACGTC. Protein sequence: CASSARIRDRGPYEQYV.

The DNA for the CDR3 is TGCAGTGCTCGGGATATGATCACCGGGGAGCTGTTTTTT. Protein: CSARDMITGELFF. The chain combines TRBV20-1 with TRBJ2-2; perhaps TRBD2 as D (5 bases). There are 13 residues in the CDR3. Germline values: CDR1 DFQATT, CDR2 SNEGSKA (reference sequence). V lost 5 bases and J 4 bases, leaving 11 bases between the germline ends.

V usage is TRBV5-3 and J usage is TRBJ2-5; 12 positions match TRBD1. TRBV5-3 is reported as an ORF; its role is uncertain. V was clipped by 4 bases and J by 5 bases; unmatched bases: 9. This CDR3 is 16 amino acids long. The CDR3 here is CARSRSGTGGAETQYF. The CDR3 nucleotides are TGTGCCAGAAGCCGTTCGGGGACAGGGGGCGCGGAGACCCAGTACTTC.

This chain connects TRBV4-1 to TRBJ2-3; possible D gene TRBD2, 5 bases. The CDR3 is made up of 14 amino acids. Germline V CDR1 and CDR2: MGHRA, YSYEKL. The V end was cut by 5 bases, the J end by 1 base, with 10 bases between. The CDR3 reads CASSTGSGTDTQYF. In DNA form, the CDR3 reads TGCGCCAGCAGCACGGGGAGCGGCACAGATACGCAGTATTTT.

This chain connects TRBV6-2 or TRBV6-3 to TRBJ1-5, with no clear D. CDR1 is MNHEY and CDR2 is SVGEGT in the germline V gene. The CDR3 is 15 residues long. V lost 6 bases, J lost 4 bases, and 16 bases lay in between. The CDR3 bases are TGTGCCAGCAGAGCCTCAGACGTGAAAAATCAGCCCCAGCATTTT. It yields the protein CASRASDVKNQPQHF.

In this sample, this clonotype turned up many times. The chain recombines TRBV7-9 with TRBJ2-1, with TRBD2 matching over 7 bases. The CDR3 is made up of 22 amino acids. The germline V gene encodes CDR1 SEHNR and CDR2 FQNEAQ (reference sequence). V dropped 2 bases and J dropped 6; count of bases not matched to a gene: 28. This chain's CDR3 is CASSLPFGGRVVERSYFNEQFF. The DNA of the CDR3 is TGTGCCAGCAGCTTACCATTCGGAGGGAGGGTAGTTGAAAGGAGCTACTTCAATGAGCAGTTCTTC.

This clonotype showed up just a few times. The chain couples TRBV7-9 to TRBJ2-2; TRBD1 agrees at 9 bases. The CDR3 sequence is 17 residues long. With V trimmed by 5 bases and J by 4 bases, 11 bases remained unmatched. The germline gives CDR1 SEHNR, CDR2 FQNEAQ (reference sequence). Here the CDR3 reads CASSPKNRGLSTGELFF. The CDR3 DNA reads TGTGCCAGCAGCCCCAAAAACAGGGGGCTGAGCACCGGGGAGCTGTTTTTT.

There are a few counts of this clonotype. The chain couples TRBV27 to TRBJ2-5, with D perhaps TRBD2 (5 bases). The CDR3 is 15 amino acids. Trimming took off 6 bases at V and 5 bases at J, with 19 bases between the two ends. Germline-derived CDR1 and CDR2 are MNHEY and SMNVEV (reference sequence). The CDR3 DNA follows: TGTGCCAGCAGCCCCGTGGGGTCGGGGTGGGAGACCCAGTACTTC. Protein sequence: CASSPVGSGWETQYF.

The V call is TRBV6-5, the J call TRBJ1-2; D possibly corresponds to TRBD1 (5 bases). The V end was cut by 2 bases, the J end by 4 bases, with 17 bases between. This CDR3 contains 16 residues. CDR1 and CDR2 (germline): MNHEY, SVGAGI. The CDR3 protein is CASSYTPYGAGYGYTF. The CDR3 coding sequence is TGTGCCAGCAGTTACACGCCATATGGGGCAGGCTATGGCTACACCTTC.

The table lists this clonotype with many counts. This chain links TRBV7-2 with TRBJ2-3; D remains ambiguous. Trimming removed 5 bases at V and 2 bases at J, with 14 bases between. The length of the CDR3 is 15 residues. CDR1 and CDR2 from the germline V gene are SGHTA and FQGNSA. CDR3 region: CASSPTLGLTDTQYF. The CDR3, as DNA: TGTGCCAGCAGCCCCACCCTGGGCCTCACAGATACGCAGTATTTT.

This clonotype appeared a few times. The rearrangement uses TRBV12-3 or TRBV12-4 and TRBJ2-7; 10 positions match TRBD1. This CDR3 has 13 residues. V dropped 5 bases and J dropped 13; count of bases not matched to a gene: 11. The CDR3 here is CASSLGGRDRGYF. The CDR3 region has the DNA TGTGCCAGCAGTCTTGGGGGCCGGGACAGGGGATACTTC.